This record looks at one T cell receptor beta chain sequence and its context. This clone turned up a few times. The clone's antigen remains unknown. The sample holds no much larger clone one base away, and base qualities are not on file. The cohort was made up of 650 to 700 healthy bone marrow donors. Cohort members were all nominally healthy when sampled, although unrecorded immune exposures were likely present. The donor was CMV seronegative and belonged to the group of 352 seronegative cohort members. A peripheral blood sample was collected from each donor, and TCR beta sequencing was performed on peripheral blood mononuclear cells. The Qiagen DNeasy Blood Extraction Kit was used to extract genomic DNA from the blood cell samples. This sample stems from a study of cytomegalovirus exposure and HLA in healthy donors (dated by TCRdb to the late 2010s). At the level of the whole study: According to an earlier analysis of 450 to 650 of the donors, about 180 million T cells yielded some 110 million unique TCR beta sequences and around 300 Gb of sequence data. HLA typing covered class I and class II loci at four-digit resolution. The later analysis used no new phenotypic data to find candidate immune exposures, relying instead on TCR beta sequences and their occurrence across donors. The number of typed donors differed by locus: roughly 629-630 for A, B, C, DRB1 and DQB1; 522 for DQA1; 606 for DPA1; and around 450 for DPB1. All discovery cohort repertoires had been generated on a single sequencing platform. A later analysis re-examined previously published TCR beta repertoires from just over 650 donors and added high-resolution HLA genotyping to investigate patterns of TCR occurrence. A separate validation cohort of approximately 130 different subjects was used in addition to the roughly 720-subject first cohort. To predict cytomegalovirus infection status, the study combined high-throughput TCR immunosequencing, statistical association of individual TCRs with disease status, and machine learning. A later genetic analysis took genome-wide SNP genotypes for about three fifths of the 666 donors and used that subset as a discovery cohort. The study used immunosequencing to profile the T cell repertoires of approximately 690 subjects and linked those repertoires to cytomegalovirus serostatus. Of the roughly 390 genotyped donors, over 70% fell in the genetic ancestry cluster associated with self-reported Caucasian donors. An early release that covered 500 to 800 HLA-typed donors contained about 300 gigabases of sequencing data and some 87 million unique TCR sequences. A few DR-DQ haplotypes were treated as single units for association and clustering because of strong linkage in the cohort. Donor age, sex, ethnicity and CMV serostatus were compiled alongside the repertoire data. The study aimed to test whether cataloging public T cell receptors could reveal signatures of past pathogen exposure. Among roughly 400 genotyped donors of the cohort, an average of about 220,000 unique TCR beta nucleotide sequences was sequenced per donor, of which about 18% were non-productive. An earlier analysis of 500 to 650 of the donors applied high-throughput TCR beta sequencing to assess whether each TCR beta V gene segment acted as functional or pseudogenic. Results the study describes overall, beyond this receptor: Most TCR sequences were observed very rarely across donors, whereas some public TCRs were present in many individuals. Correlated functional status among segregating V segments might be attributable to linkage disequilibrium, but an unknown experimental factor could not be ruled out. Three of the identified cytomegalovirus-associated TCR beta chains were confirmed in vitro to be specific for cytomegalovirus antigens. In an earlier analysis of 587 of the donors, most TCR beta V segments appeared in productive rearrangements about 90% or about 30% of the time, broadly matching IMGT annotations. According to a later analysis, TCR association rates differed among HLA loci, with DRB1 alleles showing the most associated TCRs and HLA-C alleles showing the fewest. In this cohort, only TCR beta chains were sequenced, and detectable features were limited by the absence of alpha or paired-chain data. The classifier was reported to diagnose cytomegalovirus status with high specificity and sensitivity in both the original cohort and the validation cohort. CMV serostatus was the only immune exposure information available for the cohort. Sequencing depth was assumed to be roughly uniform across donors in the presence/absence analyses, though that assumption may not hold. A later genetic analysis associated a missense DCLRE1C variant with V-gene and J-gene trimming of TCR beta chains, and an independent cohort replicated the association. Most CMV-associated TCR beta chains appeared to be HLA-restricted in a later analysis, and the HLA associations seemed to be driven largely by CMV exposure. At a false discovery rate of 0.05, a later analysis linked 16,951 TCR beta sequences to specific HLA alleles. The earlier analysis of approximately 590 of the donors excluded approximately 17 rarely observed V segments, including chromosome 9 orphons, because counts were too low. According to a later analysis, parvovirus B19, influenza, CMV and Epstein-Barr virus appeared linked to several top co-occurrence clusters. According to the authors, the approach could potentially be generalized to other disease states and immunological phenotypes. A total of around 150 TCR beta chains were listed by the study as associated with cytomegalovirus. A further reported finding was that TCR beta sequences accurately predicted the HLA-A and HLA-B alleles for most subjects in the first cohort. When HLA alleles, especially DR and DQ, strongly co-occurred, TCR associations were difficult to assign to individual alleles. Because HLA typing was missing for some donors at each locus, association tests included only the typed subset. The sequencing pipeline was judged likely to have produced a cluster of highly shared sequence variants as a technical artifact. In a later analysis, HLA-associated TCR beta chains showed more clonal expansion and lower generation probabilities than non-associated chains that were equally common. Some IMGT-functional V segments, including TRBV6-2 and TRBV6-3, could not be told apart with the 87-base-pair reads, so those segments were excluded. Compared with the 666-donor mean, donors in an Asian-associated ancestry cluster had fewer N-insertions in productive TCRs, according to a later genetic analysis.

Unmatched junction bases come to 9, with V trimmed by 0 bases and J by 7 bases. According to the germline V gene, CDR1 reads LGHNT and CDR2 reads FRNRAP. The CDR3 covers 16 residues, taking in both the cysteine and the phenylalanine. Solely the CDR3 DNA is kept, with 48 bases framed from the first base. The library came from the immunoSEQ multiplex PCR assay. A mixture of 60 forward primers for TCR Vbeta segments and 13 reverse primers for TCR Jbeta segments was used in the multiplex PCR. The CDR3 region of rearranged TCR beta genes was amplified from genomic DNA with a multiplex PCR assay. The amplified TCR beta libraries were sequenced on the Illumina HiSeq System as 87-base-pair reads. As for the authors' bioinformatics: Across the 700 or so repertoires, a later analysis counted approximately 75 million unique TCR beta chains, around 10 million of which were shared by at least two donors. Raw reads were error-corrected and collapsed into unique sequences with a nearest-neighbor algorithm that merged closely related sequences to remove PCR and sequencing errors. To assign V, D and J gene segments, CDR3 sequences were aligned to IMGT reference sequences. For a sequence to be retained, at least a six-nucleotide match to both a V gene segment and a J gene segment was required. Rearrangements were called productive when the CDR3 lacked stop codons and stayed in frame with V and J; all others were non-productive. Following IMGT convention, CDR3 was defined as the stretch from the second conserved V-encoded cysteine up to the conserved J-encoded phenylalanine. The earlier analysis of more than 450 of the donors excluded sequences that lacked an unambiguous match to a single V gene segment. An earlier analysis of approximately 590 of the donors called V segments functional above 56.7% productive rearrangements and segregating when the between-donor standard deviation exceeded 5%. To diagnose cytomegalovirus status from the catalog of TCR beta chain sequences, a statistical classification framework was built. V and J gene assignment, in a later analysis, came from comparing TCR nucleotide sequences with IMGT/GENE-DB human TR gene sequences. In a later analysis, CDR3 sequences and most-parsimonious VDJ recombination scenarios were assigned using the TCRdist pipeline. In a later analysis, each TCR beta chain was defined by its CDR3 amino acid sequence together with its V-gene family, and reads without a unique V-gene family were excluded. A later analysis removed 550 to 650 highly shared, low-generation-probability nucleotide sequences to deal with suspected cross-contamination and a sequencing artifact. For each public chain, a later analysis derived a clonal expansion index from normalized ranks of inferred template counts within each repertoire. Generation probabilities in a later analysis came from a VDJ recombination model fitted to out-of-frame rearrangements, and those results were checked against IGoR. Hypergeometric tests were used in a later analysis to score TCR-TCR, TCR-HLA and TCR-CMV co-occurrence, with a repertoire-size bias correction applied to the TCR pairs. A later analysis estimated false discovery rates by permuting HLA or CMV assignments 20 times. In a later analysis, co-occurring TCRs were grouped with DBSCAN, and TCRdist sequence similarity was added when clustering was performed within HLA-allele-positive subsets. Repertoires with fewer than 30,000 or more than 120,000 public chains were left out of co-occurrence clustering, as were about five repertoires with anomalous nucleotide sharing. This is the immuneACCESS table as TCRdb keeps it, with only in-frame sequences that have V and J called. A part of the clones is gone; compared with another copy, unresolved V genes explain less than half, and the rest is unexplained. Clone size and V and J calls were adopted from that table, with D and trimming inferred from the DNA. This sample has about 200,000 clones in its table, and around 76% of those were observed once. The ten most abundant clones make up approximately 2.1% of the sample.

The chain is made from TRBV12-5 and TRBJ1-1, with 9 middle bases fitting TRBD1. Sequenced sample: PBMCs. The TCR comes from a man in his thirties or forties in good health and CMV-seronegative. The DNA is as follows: TGTGCTAGTGGTTTGGTACTGGGACAGGGATTGAATGAAGCTTTCTTT. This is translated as CASGLVLGQGLNEAFF.